This T cell receptor (beta chain) was obtained from a study of cytomegalovirus exposure and HLA in healthy donors (dated by TCRdb to the late 2010s). Regarding the study in general: An earlier analysis of approximately 640 of the donors reported 250 to 300 Gb of sequence data and more than 90 million unique TCR beta sequences from about 200 million T cells. An earlier analysis of approximately 580 of the donors used high-throughput TCR beta sequencing to judge whether each TCR beta V gene segment behaved as functional or pseudogenic. In a later genetic analysis, genome-wide SNP genotypes for about 60% of the 666 donors were used, and that subset was treated as a discovery cohort. Roughly 320 gigabases of sequencing data and around 88 million unique TCR sequences made up an early release that covered several hundred HLA-typed donors. Five DR-DQ haplotypes were handled as single units for association and clustering, since linkage in the cohort was strong. Every repertoire in the discovery cohort had been generated on one and the same sequencing platform. HLA typing included class I and class II loci at four-digit resolution. Typing coverage varied by locus: roughly 629-630 donors for A, B, C, DRB1 and DQB1; 522 for DQA1; more than 600 for DPA1; roughly 450 for DPB1. Among roughly 400 genotyped donors of the cohort, an average of around 250,000 unique TCR beta nucleotide sequences was sequenced per donor, of which about 18% were non-productive. High-throughput TCR immunosequencing, statistical association of individual TCRs with disease status, and machine learning were combined to predict cytomegalovirus infection status. Rather than using new phenotypic data, the later analysis identified candidate immune exposures from TCR beta sequences and from how often those sequences occurred across donors. The study used immunosequencing to profile the T cell repertoires of some 600 subjects and linked those repertoires to cytomegalovirus serostatus. The study aimed to test whether cataloging public T cell receptors could reveal signatures of past pathogen exposure. Donor age, sex, ethnicity and CMV serostatus were compiled together with the repertoire data. Of the 350 to 450 genotyped donors, 75% to 85% were placed in the genetic ancestry cluster associated with self-reported Caucasian donors. To study patterns of TCR occurrence, a later analysis re-analyzed previously published TCR beta repertoires from 666 donors and added high-resolution HLA genotyping. In addition to the first cohort of 666 subjects, a separate validation cohort of 100 to 150 different subjects was used.

In total, 500 to 700 healthy bone marrow donors made up the cohort. At the time of sampling, every cohort member was nominally healthy, though immune exposures that went unrecorded were likely present. The donor was CMV seropositive and belonged to the group of about 290 seropositive cohort members. Each donor provided a peripheral blood sample, and peripheral blood mononuclear cells were used for TCR beta sequencing. The Qiagen DNeasy Blood Extraction Kit was used to extract genomic DNA from the blood cell samples. The study at large found these results: A further reported finding was that TCR beta sequences accurately predicted the HLA-A and HLA-B alleles for most subjects in the first cohort. Cytomegalovirus status was reported to be diagnosed by the classifier with high specificity and sensitivity in both the original and validation cohorts. Most TCR sequences were observed very rarely across donors, whereas some public TCRs were present in many individuals. A later genetic analysis reported fewer N-insertions in productive TCRs among donors in an Asian-associated ancestry cluster than the roughly 640-donor mean. Because the 87-base-pair reads could not distinguish some IMGT-functional V segments, including TRBV6-2 and TRBV6-3, those segments were excluded. Most CMV-associated TCR beta chains appeared to be HLA-restricted in a later analysis, and the HLA associations seemed to be driven largely by CMV exposure. In a later analysis, some 18,000 TCR beta sequences were associated with specific HLA alleles at a false discovery rate of 0.05. In an earlier analysis of fewer than 700 of the donors, most TCR beta V segments appeared in productive rearrangements about 87% or about 30% of the time, broadly matching IMGT annotations. Because counts were too low, fewer than 20 rarely observed V segments, including chromosome 9 orphons, were excluded from the earlier analysis of about 500 of the donors. The sequencing pipeline was judged likely to have produced a cluster of highly shared sequence variants as a technical artifact. Compared with equally common non-associated chains, HLA-associated TCR beta chains in a later analysis were more clonally expanded and had lower generation probabilities. In vitro tests confirmed that a few of the cytomegalovirus-associated TCR beta chains recognize cytomegalovirus antigens. In a later analysis, several top co-occurrence clusters were reported to appear linked to parvovirus B19, influenza, CMV and Epstein-Barr virus. A later analysis found that TCR association rates varied across HLA loci, with DRB1 alleles showing the most associated TCRs and HLA-C alleles the fewest. Because HLA typing was unavailable for some donors at each locus, only the typed subset was used in association tests. In the study, 150 to 200 TCR beta chains were listed as associated with cytomegalovirus. According to the authors, the approach could potentially be generalized to other disease states and immunological phenotypes. Assigning TCR associations to individual alleles was difficult when HLA alleles, especially DR and DQ, strongly co-occurred. Linkage disequilibrium might explain the correlated functional status among segregating V segments, but an unknown experimental factor could not be excluded. V-gene and J-gene trimming of TCR beta chains was associated with a missense DCLRE1C variant in a later genetic analysis, and the association was replicated in an independent cohort. Immune exposure information for the cohort was limited to CMV serostatus. In this cohort, only TCR beta chains were sequenced, and detectable features were limited by the absence of alpha or paired-chain data. Roughly uniform sequencing depth across donors was assumed in presence/absence analyses, although this assumption may not hold.

A remark on this clone: The antigen this receptor binds is unknown. No clone much larger than this one lies a single base away; base qualities are absent.

The protocol used for the library was the immunoSEQ multiplex PCR assay. For the multiplex PCR, a mixture combining 60 forward primers for TCR Vbeta segments and 13 reverse primers for TCR Jbeta segments was used. Amplification of the CDR3 region of rearranged TCR beta genes was performed with a multiplex PCR assay on genomic DNA. The Illumina HiSeq System was used to sequence the amplified TCR beta libraries as 87-base-pair reads. Per the original workflow: A later analysis tallied 75 million to 95 million unique TCR beta chains across the 600 to 700 repertoires, and about 10 million of those chains were shared by two or more donors. To remove PCR and sequencing errors, raw reads were error-corrected and collapsed into unique sequences using a nearest-neighbor algorithm that merged closely related sequences. CDR3 sequences were aligned to IMGT reference sequences to assign V, D and J gene segments. For a sequence to be retained, at least a six-nucleotide match to both a V gene segment and a J gene segment was required. A rearrangement was called productive if the CDR3 had no stop codons and remained in frame with V and J, and every other rearrangement was called non-productive. CDR3 was defined according to IMGT convention as the region running from the second conserved V-encoded cysteine to the conserved J-encoded phenylalanine. The earlier analysis of about 500 of the donors excluded sequences that lacked an unambiguous match to a single V gene segment. In an earlier analysis of about 590 of the donors, a V segment was called functional when productive rearrangements were above 56.7%, and segregating when the standard deviation between donors exceeded 5%. To diagnose cytomegalovirus status from the catalog of TCR beta chain sequences, a statistical classification framework was built. In a later analysis, V and J genes were assigned by comparing TCR nucleotide sequences against IMGT/GENE-DB human TR gene sequences. In a later analysis, CDR3 sequences and most-parsimonious VDJ recombination scenarios were assigned using the TCRdist pipeline. In a later analysis, every TCR beta chain was defined by the combination of its CDR3 amino acid sequence and its V-gene family, and reads without a unique V-gene family were dropped. A later analysis removed nearly 600 highly shared, low-generation-probability nucleotide sequences to deal with suspected cross-contamination and a sequencing artifact. A later analysis calculated a clonal expansion index for each public chain from normalized within-repertoire ranks of inferred template counts. A later analysis computed generation probabilities with a VDJ recombination model fitted to out-of-frame rearrangements, and checked the results against IGoR. A later analysis scored TCR-TCR, TCR-HLA and TCR-CMV co-occurrence with hypergeometric tests, applying a repertoire-size bias correction to TCR pairs. A later analysis estimated false discovery rates by permuting HLA or CMV assignments 20 times. A later analysis grouped co-occurring TCRs with DBSCAN, adding TCRdist sequence similarity when clustering within HLA-allele-positive subsets. Co-occurrence clustering excluded repertoires with fewer than 30,000 or more than 120,000 public chains, plus five with anomalous nucleotide sharing. TCRdb holds this immuneACCESS table with in-frame rearrangements only. Some clones are missing; in checked studies, unresolved V genes explain under half, and the rest has no known cause. D and trimming were read from the DNA, whereas the V and J calls and clone size are those reported in that table. This sample comprises around 130,000 clones, less than 85% of them detected only once. In total, the top ten clones hold around 2.1% of the sample.

V loses 0 bases, J loses 3 bases, and the germline ends lie 6 bases apart. The CDR3 runs 13 amino acids, cysteine and phenylalanine included. The only DNA kept is the CDR3, 39 bases in frame from the first base. From a lookup of the germline V gene, CDR1 and CDR2 are MGHRA and YSYEKL. The chain uses TRBV4-1 and TRBJ2-7, and possibly TRBD2, on 5 matching bases. Sequencing was done on a sample of PBMCs. This TCR derives from a woman aged 35 to 49 in good health and CMV-seropositive. The CDR3 region: CASSQDGLYEQYF. The nucleotide sequence reads TGCGCCAGCAGCCAAGATGGACTCTACGAGCAGTACTTC.